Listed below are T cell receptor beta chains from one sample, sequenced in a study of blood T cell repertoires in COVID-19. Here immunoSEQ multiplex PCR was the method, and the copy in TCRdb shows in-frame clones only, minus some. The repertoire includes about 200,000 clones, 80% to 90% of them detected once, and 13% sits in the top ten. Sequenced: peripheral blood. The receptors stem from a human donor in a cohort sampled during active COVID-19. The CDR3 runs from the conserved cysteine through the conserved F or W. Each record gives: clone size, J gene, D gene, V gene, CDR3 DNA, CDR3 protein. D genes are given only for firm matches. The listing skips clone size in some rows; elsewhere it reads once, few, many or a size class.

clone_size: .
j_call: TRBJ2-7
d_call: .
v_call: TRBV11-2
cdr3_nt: TGTGCCAGCAGCTCGGTCTCCTACGAGCAGTACTTC
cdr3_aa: CASSSVSYEQYF

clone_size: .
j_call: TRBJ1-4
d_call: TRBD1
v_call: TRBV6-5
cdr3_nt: TGTGCCAGCAGGGACAGGGGGCGAAATGAAAAACTGTTTTTT
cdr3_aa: CASRDRGRNEKLFF

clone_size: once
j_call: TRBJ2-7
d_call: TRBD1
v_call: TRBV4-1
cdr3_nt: TGCGCCAGCAGCCTCGGGACAGGGACATTCTCCTCCTACGAGCAGTACTTC
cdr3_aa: CASSLGTGTFSSYEQYF

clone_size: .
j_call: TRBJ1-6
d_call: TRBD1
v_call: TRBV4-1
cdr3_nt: TGCGCCAGCAGCCACGAAGGACAGGGGAGCTCCTATAATTCACCCCTCCACTTT
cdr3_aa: CASSHEGQGSSYNSPLHF

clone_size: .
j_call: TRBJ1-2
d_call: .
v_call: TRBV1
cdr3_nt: TGCACCAGCAGCCCAAGTTTAGCGACAGGCGACTATGGCTACACCTTC
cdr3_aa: CTSSPSLATGDYGYTF

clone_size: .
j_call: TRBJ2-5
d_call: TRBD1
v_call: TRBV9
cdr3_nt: TGTGCCAGCAGCGTAGGACAGGGAGAATCTCGAGAGACCCAGTACTTC
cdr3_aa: CASSVGQGESRETQYF

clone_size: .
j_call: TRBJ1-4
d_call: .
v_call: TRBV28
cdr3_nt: TGTGCCAGCAGTCCATTGGGGCGGACTAATGAAAAACTGTTTTTT
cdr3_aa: CASSPLGRTNEKLFF

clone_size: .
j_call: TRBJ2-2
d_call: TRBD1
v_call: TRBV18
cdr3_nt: TGTGCCAGCTCACCTCCAAACTCCGGGACAGGTGTCACCGGGGAGCTGTTTTTT
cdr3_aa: CASSPPNSGTGVTGELFF

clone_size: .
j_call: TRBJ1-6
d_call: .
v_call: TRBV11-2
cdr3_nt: TGTGCCAGCAGCTTAGGGGCTCTACGGAATTCACCCCTCCACTTT
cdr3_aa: CASSLGALRNSPLHF

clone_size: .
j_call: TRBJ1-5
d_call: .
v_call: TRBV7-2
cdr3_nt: TGTGCCAGCAGCCAGGCAGGGTCGAGGGGGTCCGCCCAGCATTTT
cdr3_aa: CASSQAGSRGSAQHF

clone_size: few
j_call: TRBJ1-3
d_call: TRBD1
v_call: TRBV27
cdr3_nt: TGTGCCAGCAGTTTATCTAACCTTCAGGGGGTGGCTGGAAACACCATATATTTT
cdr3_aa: CASSLSNLQGVAGNTIYF

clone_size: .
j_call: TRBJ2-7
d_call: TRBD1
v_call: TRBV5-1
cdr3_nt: TGCGCCAGCAGCTCCAATCCGGGACAGGGGTACGAGCAGTACTTC
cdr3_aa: CASSSNPGQGYEQYF

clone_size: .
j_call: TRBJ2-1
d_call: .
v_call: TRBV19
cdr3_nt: TGTGCCAGTAGTATAGATGGGACACCGCCTAGCAATGAGCAGTTCTTC
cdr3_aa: CASSIDGTPPSNEQFF

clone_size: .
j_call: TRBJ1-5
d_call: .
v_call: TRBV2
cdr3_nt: TGTGTGAGCAGTGGCACCAGGGCCGCCAATCAGCCCCAGCATTTT
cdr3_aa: CVSSGTRAANQPQHF

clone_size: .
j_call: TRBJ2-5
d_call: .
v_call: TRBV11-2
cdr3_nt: TGTGCCAGCAGCTTGTCTACAGGGCAAGAGACCCAGTACTTC
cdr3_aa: CASSLSTGQETQYF

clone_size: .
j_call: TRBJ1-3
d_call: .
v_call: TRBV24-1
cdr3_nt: TGTGCCACCAGTGATTCGCAGGGGCCAGGAAACACCATATATTTT
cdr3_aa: CATSDSQGPGNTIYF

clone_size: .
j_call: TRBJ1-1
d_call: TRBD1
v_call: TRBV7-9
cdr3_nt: TGTGCCAGCAGCTTACTAGGGGGCGCAGGCACTGAAGCTTTCTTT
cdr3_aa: CASSLLGGAGTEAFF